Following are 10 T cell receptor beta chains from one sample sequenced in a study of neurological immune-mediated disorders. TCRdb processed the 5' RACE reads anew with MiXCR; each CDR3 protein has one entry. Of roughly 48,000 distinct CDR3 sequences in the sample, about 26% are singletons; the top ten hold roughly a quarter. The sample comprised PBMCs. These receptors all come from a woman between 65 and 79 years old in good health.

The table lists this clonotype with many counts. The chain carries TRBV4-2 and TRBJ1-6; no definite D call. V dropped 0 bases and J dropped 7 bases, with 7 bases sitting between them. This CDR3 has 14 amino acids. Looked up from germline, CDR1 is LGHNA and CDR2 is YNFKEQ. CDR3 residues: CASSQDSENSPLHF. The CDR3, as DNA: TGTGCCAGCAGCCAAGATAGCGAGAATTCACCCCTCCACTTT.

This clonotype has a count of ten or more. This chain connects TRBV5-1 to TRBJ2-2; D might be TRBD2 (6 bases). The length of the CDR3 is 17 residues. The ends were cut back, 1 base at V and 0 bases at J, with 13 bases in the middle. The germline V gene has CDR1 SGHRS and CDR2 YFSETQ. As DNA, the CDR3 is TGCGCCAGCAGCTTGTGGACGGGGGTGGCGAACACCGGGGAGCTGTTTTTT. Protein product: CASSLWTGVANTGELFF.

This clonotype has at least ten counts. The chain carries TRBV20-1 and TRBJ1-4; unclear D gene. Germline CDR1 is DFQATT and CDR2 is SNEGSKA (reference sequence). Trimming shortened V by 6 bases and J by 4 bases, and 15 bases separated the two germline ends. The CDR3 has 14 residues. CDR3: CSAKGGSGNEKLFF. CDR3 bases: TGCAGTGCGAAAGGTGGTTCGGGTAATGAAAAACTGTTTTTT.

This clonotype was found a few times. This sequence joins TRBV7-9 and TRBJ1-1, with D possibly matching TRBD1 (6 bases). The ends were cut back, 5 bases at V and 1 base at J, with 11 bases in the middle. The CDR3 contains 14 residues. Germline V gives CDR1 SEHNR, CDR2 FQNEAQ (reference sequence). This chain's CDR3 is CASSLQGTNTEAFF. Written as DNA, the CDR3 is TGTGCCAGCAGCCTACAGGGCACGAACACTGAAGCTTTCTTT.

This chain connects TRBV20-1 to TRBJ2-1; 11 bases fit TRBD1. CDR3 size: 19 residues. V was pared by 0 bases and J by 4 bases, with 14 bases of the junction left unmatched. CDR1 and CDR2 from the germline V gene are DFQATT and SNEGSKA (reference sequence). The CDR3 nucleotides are TGCAGTGCTAGAGATGTGTCGGGACAGGGGGGAAAATCTTACAATGAGCAGTTCTTC. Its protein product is CSARDVSGQGGKSYNEQFF.

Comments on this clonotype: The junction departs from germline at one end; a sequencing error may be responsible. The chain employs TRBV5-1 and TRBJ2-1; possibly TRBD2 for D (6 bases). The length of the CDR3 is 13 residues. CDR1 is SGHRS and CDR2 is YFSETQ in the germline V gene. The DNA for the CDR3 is TGCTCCAGCAGCTGGACTACCGGCAATGAGCAGTTCTTC. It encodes CSSSWTTGNEQFF.

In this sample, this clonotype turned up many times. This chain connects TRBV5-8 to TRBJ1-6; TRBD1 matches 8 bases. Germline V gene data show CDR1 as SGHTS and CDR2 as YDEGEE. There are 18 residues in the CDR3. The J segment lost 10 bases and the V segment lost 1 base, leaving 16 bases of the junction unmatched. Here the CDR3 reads CASSLPNRRTGIWSPLHF. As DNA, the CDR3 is TGTGCCAGCAGCTTGCCCAACCGGCGGACAGGGATATGGTCACCCCTCCACTTT.

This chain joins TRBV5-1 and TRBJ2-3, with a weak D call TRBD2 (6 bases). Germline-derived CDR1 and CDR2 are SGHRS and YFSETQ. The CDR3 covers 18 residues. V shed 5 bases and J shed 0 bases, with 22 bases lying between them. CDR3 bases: TGCGCCAGCAGTAGATTCCCCCGCCGCAGCGGGAGCACAGATACGCAGTATTTT. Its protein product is CASSRFPRRSGSTDTQYF.

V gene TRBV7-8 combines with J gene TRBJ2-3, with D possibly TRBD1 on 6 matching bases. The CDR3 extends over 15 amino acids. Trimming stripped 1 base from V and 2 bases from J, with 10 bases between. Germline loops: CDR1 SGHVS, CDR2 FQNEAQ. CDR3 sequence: CASSLGQVLTDTQYF. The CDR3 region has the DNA TGTGCCAGCAGCTTAGGACAGGTCCTCACAGATACGCAGTATTTT. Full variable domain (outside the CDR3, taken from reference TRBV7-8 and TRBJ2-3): GAGVSQSPRYKVAKRGQDVALRCDPISGHVSLFWYQQALGQGPEFLTYFQNEAQLDKSGLPSDRFFAERPEGSVSTLKIQRTQQEDSAVYLCASSLGQVLTDTQYFGPGTRLTVL.

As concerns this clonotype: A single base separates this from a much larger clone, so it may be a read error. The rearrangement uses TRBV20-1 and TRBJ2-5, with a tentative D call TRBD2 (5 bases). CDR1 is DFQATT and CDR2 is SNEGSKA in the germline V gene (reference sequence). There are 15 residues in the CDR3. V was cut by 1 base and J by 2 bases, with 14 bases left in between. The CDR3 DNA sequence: TGCAGTGCTAGAGGGCCAGCGGTGGATCAAGAGACCCAGTACTTC. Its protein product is CSARGPAVDQETQYF.